Listed below are T cell receptor beta chains from one sample, sequenced in a study of identical twins. TCRdb re-called the 5' RACE reads through MiXCR, storing one row per CDR3 protein. The sample lists 1.5 million to 2 million distinct CDR3 sequences; about 32% were seen once. Sequences were obtained from cord blood. The source is a newborn girl in good health. The CDR3 runs from the conserved cysteine through the conserved F or W.

v_gene	j_gene	CDR3aa
TRBV3-1	TRBJ2-7	CASSQTNVRYEQYF
TRBV29-1	TRBJ1-1	CSVETRGLPEAFF
TRBV5-1	.	CASSFGSLRVYEQYF
TRBV20-1	TRBJ1-5	CSTSRQGVGQPQHF
TRBV7-9	TRBJ2-7	CASSILTSGADYEQYF
TRBV20-1	TRBJ2-7	CSAPESKAYNEQYF
TRBV24-1	TRBJ2-1	CATSHGLGGNEQFF
TRBV20-1	TRBJ1-6	CSATGINGVRNSPLHF
TRBV3-1	TRBJ2-3	CASSPGASTDTQYF
TRBV20-1	TRBJ2-3	CSARRASDTQYF
TRBV27	TRBJ2-7	CASSSWTGDYEQYF
TRBV28	TRBJ2-7	CASSLWEGRYEQYF
TRBV6-6	TRBJ1-2	CASSYSRQDGYTF
TRBV14	TRBJ2-4	CASSFRQGLGKNIQYF
TRBV5-5	TRBJ1-5	CASSLTGRGQPQHF
TRBV6-1	TRBJ2-1	CASRPAGSYNEQFF
TRBV7-9	TRBJ2-3	CASTFRTSGGATDTQYF
TRBV20-1	TRBJ2-1	CSASRFVGRFYSYNEQFF
TRBV7-2	TRBJ2-5	CASSLEWGGETQYF
TRBV7-9	TRBJ2-7	CASSLEGLVAYEQYF
TRBV28	TRBJ1-2	CASSPPGGYTF
TRBV10-3	TRBJ1-1	CAIRDIDRGGTEAFF
TRBV29-1	TRBJ2-5	CSVVLGQETQYF
TRBV12-3/TRBV12-4	TRBJ2-7	CASSWGREVYEQYF
TRBV5-1	TRBJ2-2	CASSYPGVTTGELFF
TRBV20-1	TRBJ2-7	CSARPTRSPYEQYF
TRBV20-1	TRBJ2-2	CSARGSSGLNTGELFF
TRBV4-1	TRBJ1-6	CASSQARFNSPLHF
TRBV6-5	TRBJ2-7	CASIRTRTSYEQYF
TRBV3-1	.	CASSQVVDGYEQYF
TRBV20-1	.	CSARWASGPLNEQYF
TRBV20-1	TRBJ2-4	CSASPTDEQYF
TRBV4-1	TRBJ2-2	CASSQAVEKGRTGELFF
TRBV5-1	TRBJ2-7	CASRPRSAPYEQYF
TRBV12-3/TRBV12-4	TRBJ1-2	CASTLPRLNYGYTF
TRBV5-1	TRBJ2-7	CASSSSASHSYEQYF
TRBV27	TRBJ2-1	CASSPGAPPNEQFF
TRBV5-1	TRBJ2-3	CASSLEGQVGDTQYF
TRBV19	TRBJ2-1	CASRTSQRRNEQFF
TRBV29-1	.	CSVLKTLYNEQYF
TRBV12-3/TRBV12-4	TRBJ2-1	CASSSGGLAGLNEQFF
TRBV20-1	TRBJ2-3	CSARDSGRSPDTQYF
TRBV5-6	TRBJ1-1	CASSLMAGRFTEAFF
TRBV27	TRBJ2-1	CASSFPTTSGGAIYNEQFF
TRBV15	TRBJ2-3	CATSSWTRGSDTQYF
TRBV11-2	TRBJ2-7	CASSLDLRYEQYF
TRBV10-2	TRBJ2-7	CASSGHRVSYEQYF
TRBV12-3/TRBV12-4	TRBJ2-7	CASSYLGTAPYEQYF
TRBV7-2	TRBJ1-1	CASSLGRERRGGAFF
TRBV2	TRBJ1-2	CATKYGGSYGYTF
TRBV3-1	TRBJ1-4	CASSQGWGGREKLFF
TRBV20-1	TRBJ2-5	CSARSGTSGYKQYF
TRBV12-3/TRBV12-4	TRBJ1-2	CASSPTGTTRRGYTF